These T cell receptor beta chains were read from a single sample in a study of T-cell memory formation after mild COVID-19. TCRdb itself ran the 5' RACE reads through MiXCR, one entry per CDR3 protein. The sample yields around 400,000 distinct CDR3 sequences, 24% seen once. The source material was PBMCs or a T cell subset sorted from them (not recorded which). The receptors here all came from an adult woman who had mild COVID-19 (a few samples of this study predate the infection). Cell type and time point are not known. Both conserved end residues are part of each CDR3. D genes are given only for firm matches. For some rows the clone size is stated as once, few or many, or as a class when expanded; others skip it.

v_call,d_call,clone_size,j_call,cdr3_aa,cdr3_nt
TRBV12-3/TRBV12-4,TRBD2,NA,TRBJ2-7,CASTAQSGSLSPQYF,TGTGCCAGCACCGCCCAGAGCGGGAGTCTTTCCCCACAGTACTTC
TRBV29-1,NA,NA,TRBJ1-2,CSVVQGYGYTF,TGCAGCGTTGTCCAGGGCTATGGCTACACCTTC
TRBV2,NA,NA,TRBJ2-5,CASSEALSPRETQYF,TGTGCCAGCAGTGAAGCGCTATCTCCTCGGGAGACCCAGTACTTC
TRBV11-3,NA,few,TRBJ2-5,CASSLLDGWETQYF,TGTGCCAGCAGCCTCTTAGATGGATGGGAGACCCAGTACTTC
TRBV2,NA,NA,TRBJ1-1,CASSQQGFTEAFF,TGTGCCAGCAGTCAGCAGGGGTTCACTGAAGCTTTCTTT
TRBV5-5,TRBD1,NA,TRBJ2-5,CASRPTGGETQYF,TGTGCCAGCAGACCGACAGGGGGAGAGACCCAGTACTTC
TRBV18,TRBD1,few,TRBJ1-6,CASSRDRDNSPLHF,TGTGCCAGCTCAAGGGACAGGGACAATTCACCCCTCCACTTT
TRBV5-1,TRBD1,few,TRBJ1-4,CASSLVTGGNEKLFF,TGCGCCAGCAGCTTGGTGACAGGGGGTAATGAAAAACTGTTTTTT
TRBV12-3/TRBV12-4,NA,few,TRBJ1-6,CASSTGSQHYNSPLHF,TGTGCCAGCAGTACCGGGTCCCAACATTATAATTCACCCCTCCACTTT
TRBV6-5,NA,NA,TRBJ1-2,CASSYSRRGANYGYTF,TGTGCCAGCAGTTACTCGAGACGGGGCGCTAACTATGGCTACACCTTC
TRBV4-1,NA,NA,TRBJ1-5,CASSLIQSGGNQPQHF,TGCGCCAGCAGCCTGATACAAAGTGGGGGCAATCAGCCCCAGCATTTT
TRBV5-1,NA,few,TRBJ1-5,CASSSGDSSNQPQHF,TGCGCCAGCAGCTCAGGGGACTCAAGCAATCAGCCCCAGCATTTT
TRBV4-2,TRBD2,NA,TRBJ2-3,CASSPSFGGASDTQYF,TGTGCCAGCAGCCCGAGCTTCGGGGGGGCGTCAGATACGCAGTATTTT
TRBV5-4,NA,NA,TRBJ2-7,CASSFPGSPYEQYF,TGTGCCAGCAGCTTCCCCGGGAGCCCCTACGAGCAGTACTTC
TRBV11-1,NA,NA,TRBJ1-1,CASSARLGANTEAFF,TGTGCCAGCAGCGCCCGGCTGGGGGCGAACACTGAAGCTTTCTTT
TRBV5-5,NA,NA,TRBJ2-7,CASSLGLMSSYEQYF,TGTGCCAGCAGCTTGGGACTGATGAGCTCCTACGAGCAGTACTTC
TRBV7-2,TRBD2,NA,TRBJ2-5,CASSSSLTSGGLKQETQYF,TGTGCCAGCAGCTCCAGCCTGACTAGCGGGGGGCTCAAACAAGAGACCCAGTACTTC
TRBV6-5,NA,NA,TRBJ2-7,CASSYEGIYEQYF,TGTGCCAGCAGTTACGAGGGGATCTACGAGCAGTACTTC
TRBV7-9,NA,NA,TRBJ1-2,CASSLGAATNYGYTF,TGTGCCAGCAGCTTAGGTGCCGCGACGAACTATGGCTACACCTTC
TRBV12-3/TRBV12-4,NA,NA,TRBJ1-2,CASSFATGAMGYGYTF,TGTGCCAGCAGTTTCGCGACGGGGGCGATGGGCTATGGCTACACCTTC
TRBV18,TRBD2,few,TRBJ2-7,CASREGLAGPYEQYF,TGTGCCAGCCGCGAAGGGCTAGCGGGACCCTACGAGCAGTACTTC
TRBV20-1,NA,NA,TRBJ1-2,CSFLAGHYGYTF,TGCAGTTTCCTTGCGGGTCACTATGGCTACACCTTC
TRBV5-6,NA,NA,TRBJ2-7,CASSRGAISYEQYF,TGTGCCAGCAGCCGCGGGGCAATATCCTACGAGCAGTACTTC
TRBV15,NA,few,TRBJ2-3,CATSRDVGVTQGSTDTQYF,TGTGCCACCAGCAGAGATGTAGGTGTGACACAGGGAAGCACAGATACGCAGTATTTT
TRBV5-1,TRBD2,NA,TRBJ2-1,CASSSAGGQIYNEQFF,TGCGCCAGCAGCTCGGCGGGGGGGCAGATTTACAATGAGCAGTTCTTC
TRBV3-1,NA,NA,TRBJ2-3,CASTRRGGSSTDTQYF,TGTGCCAGCACCCGGCGGGGCGGGTCTAGCACAGATACGCAGTATTTT
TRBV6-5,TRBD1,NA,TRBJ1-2,CASSYVRGDYGYTF,TGTGCCAGCAGTTATGTCAGGGGGGACTATGGCTACACCTTC
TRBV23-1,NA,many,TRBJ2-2,CASPQPDTGTLVDANTGELFF,TGCGCCAGCCCCCAACCCGACACAGGCACGCTAGTCGACGCGAACACCGGGGAGCTGTTTTTT
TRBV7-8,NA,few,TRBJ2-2,CASSFKLGSTGELFF,TGTGCCAGCAGCTTCAAGTTGGGGTCGACCGGGGAGCTGTTTTTT
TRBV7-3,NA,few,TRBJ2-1,CASSKEGGFIVPGEQFF,TGTGCCAGCAGCAAAGAGGGGGGCTTTATAGTCCCCGGTGAGCAGTTCTTC
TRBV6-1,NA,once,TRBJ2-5,CASHPGSKTQYF,TGTGCCAGCCACCCGGGTTCAAAGACCCAGTACTTC
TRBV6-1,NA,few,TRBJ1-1,CASSEGGTEAFF,TGTGCCAGCAGTGAAGGAGGGACTGAAGCTTTCTTT
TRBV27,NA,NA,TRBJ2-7,CASSPSRESYEQYF,TGTGCCAGCAGTCCTTCCAGGGAGTCCTACGAGCAGTACTTC
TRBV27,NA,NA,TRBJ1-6,CASSPRGGSPLHF,TGTGCCAGCAGTCCCCGGGGGGGGTCACCCCTCCACTTT
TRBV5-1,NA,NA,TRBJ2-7,CASSLLQGGEQYF,TGCGCCAGCAGCCTCCTCCAGGGTGGGGAGCAGTACTTC
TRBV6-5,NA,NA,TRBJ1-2,CASTQGGVSYGYTF,TGTGCCAGCACCCAAGGGGGGGTTTCCTATGGCTACACCTTC
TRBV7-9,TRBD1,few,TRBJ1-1,CASSLDGTGITEAFF,TGTGCCAGCAGCTTAGACGGGACAGGCATTACTGAAGCTTTCTTT
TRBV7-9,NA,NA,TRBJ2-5,CASSSPWTAIRGQETQYF,TGTGCCAGCAGCTCACCATGGACAGCTATACGGGGACAAGAGACCCAGTACTTC
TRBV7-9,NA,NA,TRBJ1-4,CASSVSRTGLNEKLFF,TGTGCCAGCAGCGTCAGCAGAACCGGGCTTAATGAAAAACTGTTTTTT
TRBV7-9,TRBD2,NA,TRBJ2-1,CASSRTSGGPNEQFF,TGTGCCAGCAGCCGGACTAGCGGGGGACCCAATGAGCAGTTCTTC